One and the same sample provided the 19 T cell receptor beta chains below, sequenced in a study of blood T cell repertoires in COVID-19. Sequenced by immunoSEQ multiplex PCR; TCRdb stores in-frame clones only, minus some. The sample shows some 150,000 clones, around nine tenths of them seen only once. The sequencing sample was made of peripheral blood. Receptor source: a middle-aged woman with acute or convalescent COVID-19.

As for this clone: In the same sample, other DNA sequences code for this CDR3. The chain's CDR3 is CAISESGGNYGYTF. CDR3 bases: TGTGCCATCAGTGAGTCCGGCGGTAACTATGGCTACACCTTC. The genes are TRBV10-3 and TRBJ1-2; D is undetermined. CDR3 length: 14 residues. Germline CDR1 reads ENHRY; CDR2 reads SYGVKD. Trimming cost V 0 bases and J 1 base, with 6 bases left between them.

The rearrangement links TRBV7-2 to TRBJ2-4; 10 bases fit TRBD1. Trimming removed 5 bases from V and 9 bases from J; junction bases left unmatched: 22. CDR3 length: 19 residues. CDR1 and CDR2 (germline): SGHTA, FQGNSA. CDR3 in DNA: TGTGCCAGCAGCCTTTCGGCCCGGGACAGGGGCCCGTTGTTTGGCATTCAGTACTTC. Its translation: CASSLSARDRGPLFGIQYF.

This CDR3 reads CASSENSGGARSQFF. Here the CDR3 DNA reads TGTGCCAGCAGTGAAAATAGCGGGGGGGCCCGGTCGCAGTTCTTC. This sequence joins TRBV6-4 and TRBJ2-1, with 11 bases that match TRBD2. The CDR3 has 15 residues. J lost 12 bases, V lost 3 bases, and 10 bases had no gene match. CDR1 is MRHNA and CDR2 is SNTAGT in the germline V gene.

The chain employs TRBV5-1 and TRBJ2-7; D is unclear. Looked up from germline, CDR1 is SGHRS and CDR2 is YFSETQ. The CDR3 is made up of 11 amino acids. V was shortened by 3 bases and J by 5 bases, with 6 bases between the two germline ends. The CDR3 DNA follows: TGCGCCAGCAGCTGGGCTAACGAGCAGTACTTC. It codes for CASSWANEQYF.

This clone turned up a few times. J is TRBJ2-1 and V is TRBV6-6, with 7 bases fitting TRBD2. Germline CDR1 is MNHNY and CDR2 is SVGAGI (reference sequence). The CDR3 has 13 residues. V lost 5 bases and J lost 12; bases outside the gene matches: 10. The DNA for the CDR3 is TGTGCCAGCAGTGTCTTGGCGGGAGATGTGCAGTTCTTC. This codes for CASSVLAGDVQFF.

This clone was seen only a few times. The chain couples TRBV29-1 to TRBJ1-2; D is perhaps TRBD1 (6 bases). Between the trimmed V and J ends, which lost 7 bases and 7 bases, there was a span of 16 bases. The CDR3 is 12 residues long. In germline, CDR1 is SQVTM, CDR2 ANQGSEA. CDR3 DNA: TGCAGCGACGGGGGGGCCTCACGTGGCTACACCTTC. Its protein product is CSDGGASRGYTF. Complete variable domain (other parts from reference TRBV29-1 and TRBJ1-2): SAVISQKPSRDICQRGTSLTIQCQVDSQVTMMFWYRQQPGQSLTLIATANQGSEATYESGFVIDKFPISRPNLTFSTLTVSNMSPEDSSIYLCSDGGASRGYTFGSGTRLTVV.

The rearrangement links TRBV6-5 to TRBJ2-3; the D gene is possibly TRBD2 (5 bases). The V end lost 2 bases, the J end lost 3 bases, and 12 bases lay between the germline ends. The CDR3 contains 15 residues. The V gene's germline CDR1 is MNHEY and CDR2 SVGAGI. CDR3 loop: CASSYPGRGTDTQYF. The CDR3 DNA sequence: TGTGCCAGCAGTTACCCGGGCCGGGGTACAGATACGCAGTATTTT.

The V and J genes are TRBV7-6 and TRBJ1-1, with TRBD1 matching 7 bases. The J segment lost 2 bases and the V segment lost 1 base, leaving 7 bases of the junction unmatched. The CDR3 length is 16 residues. Germline CDR1 reads SGHVS; CDR2 reads FNYEAQ. In DNA, the CDR3 is TGTGCCAGCAGCTTAGAACCCGGGACAGCAAACACTGAAGCTTTCTTT. Encoded protein: CASSLEPGTANTEAFF.

About this clone: The same CDR3 arises from other DNA sequences in this sample as well. The chain has TRBV10-2 and TRBJ1-1; maybe TRBD1 (5 bases). Deletions cut 7 bases from V and 0 bases from J, with 9 bases between. From germline, CDR1 is WSHSY and CDR2 SAAADI. This CDR3 comprises 13 residues. The CDR3 reads CASMTALNTEAFF. The DNA for the CDR3 is TGCGCCAGCATGACAGCTTTGAACACTGAAGCTTTCTTT.

In this sample, this clone turned up once. This chain uses TRBV2 with TRBJ2-7; D is perhaps TRBD2 (5 bases). The V and J ends lost 8 bases and 0 bases respectively, with 14 bases between them. Germline lookup yields CDR1 SNHLY and CDR2 FYNNEI. The CDR3 covers 14 residues. CDR3 amino acids: CASGPGYNSYEQYF. The CDR3 region has the DNA TGTGCCAGCGGACCGGGGTACAACTCCTACGAGCAGTACTTC.

V gene TRBV9 combines with J gene TRBJ1-5; the D gene is possibly TRBD1 (5 bases). The V end lost 3 bases, the J end lost 7 bases, and 11 bases lay between the germline ends. There are 13 residues in the CDR3. CDR1 and CDR2 (germline): SGDLS, YYNGEE. The CDR3 DNA sequence: TGTGCCAGCAGCGAGGGGTATTTCCAGCCCCAGCATTTT. It yields the protein CASSEGYFQPQHF.

The gene calls are TRBV18 and TRBJ2-7; D may be TRBD1 (5 bases). The ends were cut back, 2 bases at V and 3 bases at J, with 14 bases in the middle. Looked up from germline, CDR1 is KGHSH and CDR2 is LQKENI. The CDR3 spans 15 residues. The CDR3 protein is CASSPTPQGIYEQYF. CDR3 bases: TGTGCCAGCTCACCAACCCCCCAGGGTATCTACGAGCAGTACTTC.

The rearrangement links TRBV11-3 to TRBJ2-1; perhaps TRBD1 as D (6 bases). The CDR3 sequence is 15 residues long. V was clipped by 4 bases and J by 2 bases, with 12 bases between them. Germline CDR1 SGHNT, CDR2 YENEEA. The CDR3 loop is CASSSSRGPYNEQFF. The DNA for the CDR3 is TGTGCCAGCAGCTCAAGCAGGGGTCCCTACAATGAGCAGTTCTTC.

This chain joins TRBV18 and TRBJ2-1; D is unresolved. Deletions cut 2 bases from V and 0 bases from J, with 11 bases between. The CDR3 totals 16 residues. Germline lookup yields CDR1 KGHSH and CDR2 LQKENI. The CDR3 DNA reads TGTGCCAGCTCACCAACGCGGAGCAGCTCCTACAATGAGCAGTTCTTC. This gives the protein CASSPTRSSSYNEQFF.

The chain has TRBV19 and TRBJ1-3, with TRBD1 as a possible D gene (6 bases). CDR1 and CDR2 (germline): LNHDA, SQIVND (reference sequence). V was shortened by 8 bases and J by 2 bases, with 10 bases between the two germline ends. The CDR3 length is 13 residues. The CDR3 loop is CASEAGAGNTIYF. The CDR3 DNA follows: TGTGCCAGTGAGGCAGGGGCTGGAAACACCATATATTTT.

V gene TRBV5-6 combines with J gene TRBJ1-5; D might be TRBD1 (5 bases). The CDR3 runs 15 residues. Germline CDR1 and CDR2: SGHDT and YYEEEE. Trimming took off 4 bases at V and 5 bases at J, with 16 bases between the two ends. DNA of the CDR3: TGTGCCAGCAGCGTCCGGCGGGACCTATATCAGCCCCAGCATTTT. Translation: CASSVRRDLYQPQHF. The whole variable domain, filled in from reference TRBV5-6 and TRBJ1-5, reads DAGVTQSPTHLIKTRGQQVTLRCSPKSGHDTVSWYQQALGQGPQFIFQYYEEEERQRGNFPDRFSGHQFPNYSSELNVNALLLGDSALYLCASSVRRDLYQPQHFGDGTRLSIL.

This chain uses TRBV4-2 with TRBJ1-2; 7 positions match TRBD1. After removal of 0 bases from V and 8 bases from J, the junction contained 3 bases not matched to a gene. This CDR3 contains 13 residues. The germline CDR1 and CDR2 sequences are LGHNA and YNFKEQ. DNA for the CDR3: TGTGCCAGCAGCCAAGATCAGGGGGGAGGCTACACCTTC. This gives the protein CASSQDQGGGYTF.

The chain employs TRBV5-4 and TRBJ2-7; TRBD2 is a possible D gene (5 bases). Trimming took 0 bases from V and 2 from J, leaving 6 bases between them. CDR1 and CDR2 (germline): SGHNT, YYREEE (reference sequence). The CDR3 length is 13 residues. CDR3 DNA sequence: TGTGCCAGCAGCTTGGCCGGGACCTACGAGCAGTACTTC. It translates to CASSLAGTYEQYF.

The chain has TRBV6-5 and TRBJ1-1, with 9 bases aligning to TRBD1. The CDR3 extends over 14 amino acids. The germline V gene encodes CDR1 MNHEY and CDR2 SVGAGI. The V and J ends lost 4 bases and 6 bases, in that order; junction bases with no gene match: 6. The chain's CDR3 is CASSFGQGSSEAFF. The CDR3 bases are TGTGCCAGCAGTTTTGGACAGGGGAGTTCTGAAGCTTTCTTT.